One sample yielded the 28 T cell receptor beta chains listed below, sequenced in a study of beta chain features in type 1 diabetes (dated by TCRdb to between 2017 and 2018). These receptors have no known antigen. The method was the immunoSEQ multiplex PCR assay. The High Capacity cDNA Reverse Transcription Kit was used to reverse transcribe all of the isolated RNA, meaning that expressed TCRB transcripts were what got sequenced. Drawn from immuneACCESS, this table holds only the in-frame rearrangements with V and J called that TCRdb kept. Clones are partly lost; checked studies trace under half to an unresolved V gene and leave the rest unexplained. The sample has roughly 250,000 clones on record, over 20% of them singletons. The leading ten clones occupy approximately 0.029% of the sample. Overall study results and their limits: Type 1 diabetes patients showed a moderate but significant shortening of TCRB CDR3 length in all four CD4+ subsets.

The specimen was naive CD4+ T cells from blood. Sample cell subset or site, as interpreted from the label and publication: true naive CD4+ T cells. These receptors came from a woman aged 40-49 years with type 1 diabetes.

This clone was detected only a few times. This chain uses TRBV27 with TRBJ1-5; D is perhaps TRBD1 (6 bases). The germline V gene encodes CDR1 MNHEY and CDR2 SMNVEV (reference sequence). Trimming pared 4 bases from V and 6 bases from J, leaving 16 bases between. The CDR3 runs 15 residues. CDR3 protein: CASSSTGTDSQPQHF. The DNA for the CDR3 is TGTGCCAGCAGTTCGACAGGTACGGACAGTCAGCCCCAGCATTTT.

The chain uses TRBV6-6 and TRBJ1-5, with TRBD1 matching over 9 bases. Per germline, CDR1 MNHNY and CDR2 SVGAGI (reference sequence). V shed 7 bases and J 9 bases; nucleotides not matched to a gene: 7. This CDR3 spans 13 amino acids. The CDR3 nucleotides read TGTGCCAGCACTTGGGACAGGGTCGGGCCCCAGCATTTT. Translating gives CASTWDRVGPQHF.

The chain joins TRBV30 to TRBJ2-1; 7 bases agree with TRBD2. This CDR3 is 15 amino acids long. CDR1 is GTSNPN and CDR2 is SVGIG in the germline V gene (reference sequence). Trimming took 5 bases from V and 8 from J; bases not matched to a gene: 15. Here the CDR3 DNA reads TGTGCCTGGGGTCTATTGACTAGCCGGTTGGATGAGCAGTTCTTC. Amino acid sequence: CAWGLLTSRLDEQFF.

J is TRBJ2-3 and V is TRBV28, with D hard to call. CDR1 MDHEN and CDR2 SYDVKM come from the germline V gene. V lost 6 bases and J lost 2, with 18 bases in between. The CDR3 sequence is 16 residues long. The CDR3 here is CASSPPIGVPTDTQYF. CDR3 in DNA: TGTGCCAGCAGCCCGCCTATTGGAGTCCCCACAGATACGCAGTATTTT.

This clone was observed a handful of times. This sample includes further DNA sequences coding for the same CDR3. The rearrangement joins TRBV9 to TRBJ1-1; D call uncertain. CDR1 and CDR2 (germline): SGDLS, YYNGEE. Trimming pared 0 bases from V and 0 bases from J, leaving 3 bases between. The CDR3 runs to 13 residues. CDR3 in DNA: TGTGCCAGCAGCGTAGCGTTGAACACTGAAGCTTTCTTT. Translation: CASSVALNTEAFF.

This clone was detected only a few times. The chain has TRBV9 and TRBJ2-2; the match to TRBD1 covers 10 bases. Germline CDR1 reads SGDLS; CDR2 reads YYNGEE. V was clipped by 0 bases and J by 4 bases; unmatched bases: 3. The CDR3 sequence is 16 residues long. The CDR3 is CASSVGTGGFTGELFF. CDR3 sequence (DNA): TGTGCCAGCAGCGTAGGGACAGGGGGTTTCACCGGGGAGCTGTTTTTT.

This chain joins TRBV6-1 and TRBJ1-5; 7 nucleotides match TRBD1. Germline-derived CDR1 and CDR2 are MNHNS and SASEGT. The CDR3 spans 14 residues. V shed 1 base and J 7 bases; nucleotides not matched to a gene: 4. The CDR3 loop is CASSEGGGGQPQHF. DNA for the CDR3: TGTGCCAGCAGTGAAGGAGGAGGGGGCCAGCCCCAGCATTTT.

This clone appeared a few times. The chain has TRBV6-5 and TRBJ1-2; the D gene is possibly TRBD1 (5 bases). Germline V CDR1 and CDR2: MNHEY, SVGAGI. Trimming shortened V by 4 bases and J by 4 bases, and 10 bases separated the two germline ends. The CDR3 covers 13 residues. The CDR3 sequence is CASSSQGIYGYTF. CDR3 in DNA: TGTGCCAGCAGTTCCCAGGGTATCTATGGCTACACCTTC.

This chain connects TRBV18 to TRBJ2-5; 11 nucleotides line up with TRBD1. Trimming at V came to 1 base and at J to 3 bases, leaving 1 base not matched to a gene. The CDR3 is made up of 15 amino acids. Germline V gene sequence: CDR1 KGHSH, CDR2 LQKENI. The CDR3 DNA follows: TGTGCCAGCTCACCACGGGGACAGGGGGAAGAGACCCAGTACTTC. Translating gives CASSPRGQGEETQYF. Based on the CDR3 plus reference TRBV18 and TRBJ2-5, the full variable domain is NAGVMQNPRHLVRRRGQEARLRCSPMKGHSHVYWYRQLPEEGLKFMVYLQKENIIDESGMPKERFSAEFPKEGPSILRIQQVVRGDSAAYFCASSPRGQGEETQYFGPGTRLLVL.

The sample holds a few counts of this clone. The chain carries TRBV2 and TRBJ2-1; TRBD2 agrees at 9 bases. CDR3 length equals 14 residues. Trimming cost V 8 bases and J 5 bases; bases outside gene matches: 7. Germline V gives CDR1 SNHLY, CDR2 FYNNEI. This CDR3 is CASGRLAEDNEQFF. The DNA of the CDR3 is TGTGCCAGCGGCCGACTAGCGGAAGACAATGAGCAGTTCTTC. Supplemented by reference TRBV2 and TRBJ2-1, the full variable domain reads EPEVTQTPSHQVTQMGQEVILRCVPISNHLYFYWYRQILGQKVEFLVSFYNNEISEKSEIFDDQFSVERPDGSNFTLKIRSTKLEDSAMYFCASGRLAEDNEQFFGPGTRLTVL.

This clone was detected only a few times. The V and J genes are TRBV7-2 and TRBJ2-2; D is ambiguous. V lost 4 bases, J lost 1 base, and 7 bases lay in between. Germline V gene data show CDR1 as SGHTA and CDR2 as FQGNSA. The CDR3 spans 14 residues. CDR3 amino acids: CASSSLENTGELFF. The CDR3, as DNA: TGTGCCAGCAGCTCCCTAGAGAACACCGGGGAGCTGTTTTTT. Full variable domain (outside the CDR3, taken from reference TRBV7-2 and TRBJ2-2): GAGVSQSPSNKVTEKGKDVELRCDPISGHTALYWYRQSLGQGLEFLIYFQGNSAPDKSGLPSDRFSAERTGGSVSTLTIQRTQQEDSAVYLCASSSLENTGELFFGEGSRLTVL.

This clone was observed a single time. The chain carries TRBV5-1 and TRBJ2-1; 8 bases are a match to TRBD1. After removal of 0 bases from V and 10 bases from J, the junction contained 6 bases not matched to a gene. This CDR3 has 14 amino acids. Looked up from germline, CDR1 is SGHRS and CDR2 is YFSETQ. CDR3 amino acids: CASSLAAGGGEQFF. The CDR3 nucleotides read TGCGCCAGCAGCTTGGCCGCAGGGGGCGGCGAGCAGTTCTTC.

The chain uses TRBV28 and TRBJ2-7; TRBD2 aligns across 9 bases. The CDR3 extends over 13 amino acids. V gave up 7 bases and J gave up 4 bases; unmatched junction bases: 5. CDR1 and CDR2 from the germline V gene are MDHEN and SYDVKM. CDR3 nucleotides: TGTGCCAGCAAACTAGCGGGTGTATACGAGCAGTACTTC. This translates into CASKLAGVYEQYF.

V usage is TRBV7-2 and J usage is TRBJ2-7; 9 bases align to TRBD2. CDR1 and CDR2 (germline): SGHTA, FQGNSA. The CDR3 is 17 amino acids. V was pared by 5 bases and J by 1 base, with 12 bases of the junction left unmatched. The CDR3 region is CASSQGAGGRASYEQYF. The CDR3 nucleotides are TGTGCCAGCAGCCAAGGCGCGGGCGGGAGGGCTTCCTACGAGCAGTACTTC. The full variable domain, its missing parts supplied by reference TRBV7-2 and TRBJ2-7, is GAGVSQSPSNKVTEKGKDVELRCDPISGHTALYWYRQSLGQGLEFLIYFQGNSAPDKSGLPSDRFSAERTGGSVSTLTIQRTQQEDSAVYLCASSQGAGGRASYEQYFGPGTRLTVT.

This clone was counted a few times. Other DNA sequences within the sample encode an identical CDR3. V usage is TRBV5-1 and J usage is TRBJ1-5; D is unresolved. V was clipped by 4 bases and J by 4 bases, with 12 bases between them. Germline V gene data show CDR1 as SGHRS and CDR2 as YFSETQ. The CDR3 loop spans 14 amino acids. The CDR3 reads CASSLQGGNQPQHF. The CDR3 bases are TGCGCCAGCAGCCTTCAAGGAGGGAATCAGCCCCAGCATTTT. Variable domain in full (rest from reference TRBV5-1 and TRBJ1-5): KAGVTQTPRYLIKTRGQQVTLSCSPISGHRSVSWYQQTPGQGLQFLFEYFSETQRNKGNFPGRFSGRQFSNSRSEMNVSTLELGDSALYLCASSLQGGNQPQHFGDGTRLSIL.

This chain uses TRBV7-2 with TRBJ2-5, with 10 bases lining up with TRBD2. Germline lookup yields CDR1 SGHTA and CDR2 FQGNSA. The CDR3 totals 14 residues. V was clipped by 1 base and J by 5 bases; unmatched bases: 1. CDR3 amino acids: CASSLVLAGETQYF. CDR3 in DNA: TGTGCCAGCAGCTTAGTACTAGCGGGGGAGACCCAGTACTTC.

This clone was detected a few times. The chain uses TRBV29-1 and TRBJ2-5; D might be TRBD1 (5 bases). With 3 bases removed from V and 2 bases from J, the gap between germline ends came to 10 bases. Germline V gene data show CDR1 as SQVTM and CDR2 as ANQGSEA. The CDR3 length is 13 residues. In DNA, the CDR3 is TGCAGCGTTGACCGACAGTTGCAAGAGACCCAGTACTTC. It yields the protein CSVDRQLQETQYF.

As concerns this clone: Other DNA sequences in the same sample also yield this CDR3. CDR3 DNA sequence: TGCGCCAGCAGCCTGGGACAGGAGAACACTGAAGCTTTCTTT. This encodes CASSLGQENTEAFF. V gene TRBV5-1 combines with J gene TRBJ1-1; 8 bases map to TRBD1. V was clipped by 4 bases and J by 1 base; unmatched bases: 3. CDR3 size: 14 residues. The germline CDR1 and CDR2 sequences are SGHRS and YFSETQ.

The gene calls are TRBV28 and TRBJ2-2; D gene uncertain. The germline gives CDR1 MDHEN, CDR2 SYDVKM. The V and J ends lost 6 bases and 5 bases respectively, with 10 bases between them. The CDR3 length is 13 residues. The CDR3 loop reads CASSLVQTGELFF. The CDR3 region has the DNA TGTGCCAGCAGCTTAGTCCAGACCGGGGAGCTGTTTTTT.

This clone appeared once. The chain is built from TRBV19 and TRBJ2-3, with unresolved D. Trimming left V 0 bases short and J 0 bases short, with 7 bases between. The CDR3 length is 15 residues. The germline gives CDR1 LNHDA, CDR2 SQIVND (reference sequence). This chain's CDR3 is CASSIESSSTDTQYF. CDR3 nucleotide sequence: TGTGCCAGTAGTATAGAGAGCTCTAGCACAGATACGCAGTATTTT.

The CDR3 loop reads CSPRQRNIQYF. The CDR3 DNA reads as TGCAGCCCCCGACAGAGAAACATTCAGTACTTC. The chain links TRBV29-1 to TRBJ2-4; a possible D gene is TRBD1 (5 bases). Germline CDR1 reads SQVTM; CDR2 reads ANQGSEA. V was shortened by 8 bases and J by 6 bases, with 11 bases between the two germline ends. The CDR3 has 11 residues.

This clone has a single count. This sequence joins TRBV29-1 and TRBJ2-5, with 10 bases fitting TRBD1. The J call may not be correct, given that the DNA end is closer to TRBJ2-7. The germline V gene has CDR1 SQVTM and CDR2 ANQGSEA. CDR3 length: 14 amino acids. As DNA, the CDR3 is TGCAGCGTTGTGGAGGGACAGGGGTCCCACGAGCAGTACTTC. Protein sequence: CSVVEGQGSHEQYF.

Only a few counts were recorded for this clone. The chain combines TRBV6-5 with TRBJ1-1, with 8 bases matching TRBD1. J lost 4 bases, V lost 6 bases, and 7 bases had no gene match. From germline, CDR1 is MNHEY and CDR2 SVGAGI. The CDR3 is made up of 14 amino acids. CDR3 amino acids: CASSSDRDGTEAFF. The CDR3, as DNA: TGTGCCAGCAGCTCGGACAGGGACGGCACTGAAGCTTTCTTT.

V usage is TRBV10-2 and J usage is TRBJ1-2, with D possibly being TRBD1 (6 bases). The CDR3 totals 14 residues. Germline V gives CDR1 WSHSY, CDR2 SAAADI. V gave up 7 bases and J gave up 2 bases, with 14 bases separating them. The CDR3 loop is CASKKDRANYGYTF. The DNA of the CDR3 is TGCGCCAGCAAAAAGGACAGAGCAAACTATGGCTACACCTTC.

This clone was counted a few times. The rearrangement links TRBV28 to TRBJ1-1, with D possibly TRBD1 on 5 matching bases. With 7 bases removed from V and 1 base from J, the gap between germline ends came to 13 bases. This CDR3 has 14 amino acids. CDR1 and CDR2 from the germline V gene are MDHEN and SYDVKM. CDR3 sequence: CASTSGEANTEAFF. CDR3 in DNA: TGTGCCAGCACCTCGGGGGAGGCGAACACTGAAGCTTTCTTT. The full variable domain, with the rest looked up from reference TRBV28 and TRBJ1-1, is DVKVTQSSRYLVKRTGEKVFLECVQDMDHENMFWYRQDPGLGLRLIYFSYDVKMKEKGDIPEGYSVSREKKERFSLILESASTNQTSMYLCASTSGEANTEAFFGQGTRLTVV.

This rearrangement joins TRBV18 to TRBJ1-1, with TRBD1 matching over 7 bases. Germline CDR1 KGHSH, CDR2 LQKENI. V trimming: 4 bases; J trimming: 1 base; junction bases outside the gene matches: 3. This CDR3 comprises 14 residues. CDR3 loop: CASSRTGSNTEAFF. In DNA form, the CDR3 reads TGTGCCAGCTCACGGACAGGCTCGAACACTGAAGCTTTCTTT. The variable domain in full, with the rest retrieved from reference TRBV18 and TRBJ1-1, is NAGVMQNPRHLVRRRGQEARLRCSPMKGHSHVYWYRQLPEEGLKFMVYLQKENIIDESGMPKERFSAEFPKEGPSILRIQQVVRGDSAAYFCASSRTGSNTEAFFGQGTRLTVV.

This clone has a handful of counts. This sequence joins TRBV2 and TRBJ1-2, with D possibly TRBD1 on 6 matching bases. CDR1 and CDR2 (germline): SNHLY, FYNNEI. CDR3 length: 16 residues. Trimming took off 4 bases at V and 1 base at J, with 16 bases between the two ends. The CDR3 sequence: CASSGGAGVFNYGYTF. The CDR3 DNA sequence: TGTGCCAGCAGTGGAGGTGCAGGGGTTTTTAACTATGGCTACACCTTC. The full variable domain, rest sourced from reference TRBV2 and TRBJ1-2, is EPEVTQTPSHQVTQMGQEVILRCVPISNHLYFYWYRQILGQKVEFLVSFYNNEISEKSEIFDDQFSVERPDGSNFTLKIRSTKLEDSAMYFCASSGGAGVFNYGYTFGSGTRLTVV.

The chain couples TRBV29-1 to TRBJ2-2; possible D gene TRBD2, 6 bases. V was pared by 6 bases and J by 4 bases, with 18 bases between. Germline V lookup: CDR1 SQVTM, CDR2 ANQGSEA. This CDR3 is built from 15 residues. The CDR3: CSVGGDPYFTGELFF. The CDR3 nucleotides read TGCAGCGTCGGCGGGGACCCTTACTTCACCGGGGAGCTGTTTTTT.